The 31 T cell receptor beta chains below were found in one sample sequenced in a study of spatial heterogeneity in lung cancer (dated by TCRdb to the late 2010s). This specimen's time point label, interpreted: sample taken at primary tumor resection. Whole RNA extracted from tumor and nontumor lung tissue, or from cryopreserved PBMC samples, was used for TCR sequencing without cell sorting. The library was prepared using 5' RACE. TCRdb shows the sequencer as NextSeq 500. TCRdb reworked the public reads: Q25 trimming with fastp, MiXCR clone assembly, productive beta chains retained. One record per CDR3 amino acid sequence lists the most common genes and DNA. A total of some 38,000 distinct CDR3 sequences appear in this sample, roughly 7.4% of them only once. Roughly 28% of the sample lies in the top ten. Sample: PBMCs, taken at surgery. These receptors all stem from a male donor with early-stage non-small cell lung cancer.

V usage is TRBV29-1 and J usage is TRBJ2-7; 8 bases are a match to TRBD2. Germline loops: CDR1 SQVTM, CDR2 ANQGSEA. This CDR3 region has 16 residues. V was pared by 3 bases and J by 3 bases, with 13 bases of the junction left unmatched. CDR3 coding DNA: TGCAGCGTTGATTCCGGGACTGACGGGGGGGTCTACGAGCAGTACTTC. Protein product: CSVDSGTDGGVYEQYF.

The rearrangement links TRBV6-5 to TRBJ2-3; D is uncertain. The CDR3 has 18 residues. The V gene lost 2 bases and the J gene lost 1 base, with 19 bases spanning the gap. Looked up from germline, CDR1 is MNHEY and CDR2 is SVGAGI. The CDR3 nucleotides are TGTGCCAGCAGTTACCGCCAAATGCCGACTCCAGGCACAGATACGCAGTATTTT. The encoded protein is CASSYRQMPTPGTDTQYF.

The chain couples TRBV20-1 to TRBJ1-4; the match to TRBD1 covers 10 bases. The CDR3 runs 14 residues. Trimming cost V 5 bases and J 6 bases; bases outside gene matches: 6. Per germline, CDR1 DFQATT and CDR2 SNEGSKA (reference sequence). CDR3: CSAPRGTGDEKLFF. In nucleotides, the CDR3 is TGCAGTGCTCCGAGGGGGACAGGGGATGAAAAACTGTTTTTT.

This clonotype was detected ten times or more. The CDR3 DNA is TGTGCCAGTAGTATTCAACAGGGAGGGGATCAGCCCCAGCATTTT. It is translated as CASSIQQGGDQPQHF. This chain links TRBV19 with TRBJ1-5; possibly TRBD1 for D (6 bases). V was cut by 3 bases and J by 5 bases, with 14 bases left in between. The CDR3 covers 15 residues. Per the germline V gene, CDR1 is LNHDA and CDR2 is SQIVND (reference sequence).

This clonotype showed up many times. The gene calls are TRBV5-1 and TRBJ1-1; no firm D call. V was shortened by 0 bases and J by 2 bases, with 8 bases between the two germline ends. The CDR3 spans 14 residues. Germline CDR1 reads SGHRS; CDR2 reads YFSETQ. This chain's CDR3 is CASSLALGNTEAFF. CDR3 coding DNA: TGCGCCAGCAGCTTGGCCTTGGGAAACACTGAAGCTTTCTTT. The variable domain in full, with the rest retrieved from reference TRBV5-1 and TRBJ1-1, is KAGVTQTPRYLIKTRGQQVTLSCSPISGHRSVSWYQQTPGQGLQFLFEYFSETQRNKGNFPGRFSGRQFSNSRSEMNVSTLELGDSALYLCASSLALGNTEAFFGQGTRLTVV.

There are many counts of this clonotype. CDR3 DNA sequence: TGTGCCAGCACCGGGACAGAAGGACAGCCCCAGCATTTT. This codes for CASTGTEGQPQHF. The chain is built from TRBV2 and TRBJ1-5; 7 bases map to TRBD1. The V gene end was trimmed by 7 bases and the J gene end by 7 bases; junction bases not matched to a gene: 7. Germline V gene sequence: CDR1 SNHLY, CDR2 FYNNEI. CDR3 length: 13 amino acids.

This clonotype occurred many times. The chain links TRBV6-2 or TRBV6-3 to TRBJ1-2, with D hard to call. Germline values: CDR1 MNHEY, CDR2 SVGEGT. The CDR3 consists of 13 residues. The V end was cut by 2 bases, the J end by 3 bases, with 7 bases between. CDR3 nucleotides: TGTGCCAGCAGTTACGGCGGGCACTATGGCTACACCTTC. Translated: CASSYGGHYGYTF.

This clonotype appeared a few times. The chain has TRBV5-1 and TRBJ2-3, with 8 bases fitting TRBD2. Germline-derived CDR1 and CDR2 are SGHRS and YFSETQ. The CDR3 sequence is 15 residues long. The V and J ends lost 1 base and 0 bases, in that order; junction bases with no gene match: 1. The CDR3 protein is CASSLTSGSTDTQYF. CDR3 nucleotide sequence: TGCGCCAGCAGCTTGACTAGCGGAAGCACAGATACGCAGTATTTT.

The chain joins TRBV23-1 to TRBJ2-2, with D possibly matching TRBD1 (6 bases). TRBV23-1 is given ORF status, its function remaining uncertain. The germline V and J ends were trimmed by 10 bases and 2 bases, with 11 bases remaining between them. CDR3 length equals 13 residues. The CDR3 DNA sequence: TGCGCCACCGGGACACACAACACCGGGGAGCTGTTTTTT. It specifies CATGTHNTGELFF.

This clonotype has at least ten counts. The V and J genes are TRBV7-3 and TRBJ2-1; 7 bases are a match to TRBD1. Germline V CDR1 and CDR2: SGHTA, FQGTGA. The J segment lost 4 bases and the V segment lost 0 bases, leaving 6 bases of the junction unmatched. The CDR3 is made up of 16 amino acids. DNA of the CDR3: TGTGCCAGCAGCTTAACCCGGGACAGCCTATACAATGAGCAGTTCTTC. As protein: CASSLTRDSLYNEQFF.

The table lists this clonotype with many counts. V usage is TRBV29-1 and J usage is TRBJ1-1; D is undetermined. The V gene's germline CDR1 is SQVTM and CDR2 ANQGSEA. This CDR3 comprises 14 residues. Trimming stripped 1 base from V and 2 bases from J, with 11 bases between. For the CDR3, the DNA is TGCAGCGTTGAAGGTAGAGCCGTTAACACTGAAGCTTTCTTT. Its translation: CSVEGRAVNTEAFF.

This clonotype was observed at least ten times. The J gene is TRBJ1-2, the V gene TRBV4-3; unclear D gene. The V gene lost 0 bases and the J gene lost 1 base, with 9 bases spanning the gap. Germline V lookup: CDR1 LGHNA, CDR2 YSLEER. CDR3 length: 15 residues. The CDR3 sequence is CASSQDTDFNYGYTF. The CDR3 DNA reads as TGCGCCAGCAGCCAAGATACGGATTTTAACTATGGCTACACCTTC.

In its sample, this clonotype was seen many times. The gene calls are TRBV7-2 and TRBJ2-1; D is unresolved. Trimming removed 4 bases from V and 5 bases from J, with 9 bases in between. The CDR3 has 13 residues. In germline, CDR1 is SGHTA, CDR2 FQGNSA. The CDR3 region is CASSSSRDNEQFF. CDR3 bases: TGTGCCAGCAGCTCCTCTAGGGACAATGAGCAGTTCTTC.

This clonotype was seen repeatedly, ten times or more. The chain couples TRBV12-3 or TRBV12-4 to TRBJ1-3; perhaps TRBD1 as D (6 bases). Trimming cost V 6 bases and J 0 bases, with 12 bases left between them. The CDR3 is 15 residues long. This chain's CDR3 is CASRRDRSSGNTIYF. The CDR3, as DNA: TGTGCCAGCAGACGTGACAGGAGCTCTGGAAACACCATATATTTT.

This clonotype appeared a few times. The rearrangement uses TRBV20-1 and TRBJ1-3, with D perhaps matching TRBD1 (5 bases). Per germline, CDR1 DFQATT and CDR2 SNEGSKA (reference sequence). V gave up 2 bases and J gave up 2 bases, with 13 bases separating them. The CDR3 has 15 residues. CDR3 protein: CSARMGGYAGNTIYF. The CDR3 DNA sequence: TGCAGTGCTAGAATGGGGGGATACGCTGGAAACACCATATATTTT.

This clonotype was observed at least ten times. This chain joins TRBV29-1 and TRBJ2-4, with D perhaps matching TRBD1 (5 bases). The V gene's germline CDR1 is SQVTM and CDR2 ANQGSEA. V was trimmed by 4 bases and J by 0 bases, leaving 10 bases between them. The CDR3 runs 14 residues. This CDR3 reads CSVAQGLAKNIQYF. The DNA of the CDR3 is TGCAGCGTTGCCCAGGGATTAGCCAAAAACATTCAGTACTTC.

This clonotype came up a few times. This chain links TRBV20-1 with TRBJ2-3, with D unresolved. Trimming stripped 2 bases from V and 8 bases from J, with 23 bases between. Germline-derived CDR1 and CDR2 are DFQATT and SNEGSKA (reference sequence). The CDR3 is 16 residues long. CDR3 coding DNA: TGCAGTGCTAGACAAACTCCCTCTGTGGGTCCGGGTACGCAGTATTTT. It is translated as CSARQTPSVGPGTQYF.

In its sample, this clonotype was seen many times. The chain carries TRBV3-1 and TRBJ2-7; 7 bases agree with TRBD1. Unmatched junction bases numbered 3, after V lost 4 bases and J lost 6 bases. The CDR3 has 12 amino acids. Germline V gene data show CDR1 as LGHDT and CDR2 as YNNKEL (reference sequence). In DNA form, the CDR3 reads TGTGCCAGCAGCCTCGGGACAGCCGAGCAGTACGTC. Protein: CASSLGTAEQYV.

The chain couples TRBV7-9 to TRBJ2-2; 7 bases agree with TRBD1. There are 15 residues in the CDR3. V dropped 5 bases and J dropped 2; count of bases not matched to a gene: 5. Per the germline V gene, CDR1 is SEHNR and CDR2 is FQNEAQ (reference sequence). CDR3 DNA: TGTGCCAGCAGCCATACAGGGGTAAACACCGGGGAGCTGTTTTTT. Protein product: CASSHTGVNTGELFF.

This clonotype was seen ten or more times. V usage is TRBV20-1 and J usage is TRBJ2-3, with D possibly TRBD1 on 6 matching bases. CDR3 size: 15 residues. The V and J ends lost 0 bases and 4 bases respectively, with 14 bases between them. Germline assignment: CDR1 DFQATT and CDR2 SNEGSKA (reference sequence). The CDR3 sequence: CSARDTGQQADTQYF. CDR3 in DNA: TGCAGTGCTAGAGACACGGGACAACAAGCAGATACGCAGTATTTT.

This clonotype occurred a few times. The chain employs TRBV27 and TRBJ2-2; TRBD2 agrees at 8 bases. Germline V gives CDR1 MNHEY, CDR2 SMNVEV (reference sequence). The CDR3 extends over 17 amino acids. Trimming at V came to 3 bases and at J to 7 bases, leaving 13 bases not matched to a gene. CDR3 nucleotide sequence: TGTGCCAGCAGTTTCTTACCCCCGGGACTAGGAGACGGGGAGCTGTTTTTT. Protein sequence: CASSFLPPGLGDGELFF.

This clonotype has only a few counts. V and J are TRBV27 and TRBJ2-7; tentatively, D is TRBD1 (6 bases). V lost 5 bases and J 3 bases, leaving 14 bases between the germline ends. Germline lookup yields CDR1 MNHEY and CDR2 SMNVEV (reference sequence). The CDR3 is made up of 14 amino acids. The CDR3 loop is CASSPGTRHYEQYV. CDR3 DNA: TGTGCCAGCAGTCCCGGGACACGGCACTACGAGCAGTACGTC.

The V gene is TRBV20-1, the J gene TRBJ1-3, with D tentatively TRBD1 (6 bases). This CDR3 is 15 amino acids long. Per the germline V gene, CDR1 is DFQATT and CDR2 is SNEGSKA (reference sequence). Trimming took off 2 bases at V and 7 bases at J, with 18 bases between the two ends. CDR3 residues: CSARSLAGDLNTIYF. CDR3 sequence (DNA): TGCAGTGCTAGATCCCTGGCAGGGGACTTGAACACCATATATTTT.

The chain carries TRBV12-3 or TRBV12-4 and TRBJ1-4; D remains unclear. Trimming shortened V by 2 bases and J by 0 bases, and 7 bases separated the two germline ends. The CDR3 has 15 amino acids. In DNA, the CDR3 is TGTGCCAGCAGTTTAAGACTACCAACTAATGAAAAACTGTTTTTT. Protein product: CASSLRLPTNEKLFF.

This clonotype was seen a handful of times. The chain carries TRBV9 and TRBJ2-3, with unresolved D. The V and J ends lost 0 bases and 2 bases respectively, with 4 bases between them. Germline CDR1 is SGDLS and CDR2 is YYNGEE. CDR3 length: 13 amino acids. The CDR3 is CASSVGNTDTQYF. The CDR3 bases are TGTGCCAGCAGCGTAGGGAACACAGATACGCAGTATTTT.

Many counts were recorded for this clonotype. The DNA of the CDR3 is TGCGCCAGCAGCCAAGAGGGTTTGGAGACCCAGTACTTC. Translated, it gives CASSQEGLETQYF. The J gene is TRBJ2-5, the V gene TRBV4-3; D remains ambiguous. This CDR3 region has 13 residues. Trimming cost V 0 bases and J 5 bases, with 7 bases left between them. Looked up from germline, CDR1 is LGHNA and CDR2 is YSLEER.

This clonotype was counted at least ten times. The chain couples TRBV29-1 to TRBJ2-7, with D unresolved. CDR3 size: 14 residues. Deletions cut 2 bases from V and 2 bases from J, with 13 bases between. Germline lookup yields CDR1 SQVTM and CDR2 ANQGSEA. The CDR3, as DNA: TGCAGCGTTGAACAGGTCGACCACCCCTACGAGCAGTACTTC. It specifies CSVEQVDHPYEQYF.

Note on this clonotype: Just one base apart from a much larger clone, this may be a read error. This sequence joins TRBV5-1 and TRBJ2-3; D is possibly TRBD1 (7 bases). Germline CDR1 is SGHRS and CDR2 is YFSETQ. The CDR3 totals 15 residues. CDR3 DNA sequence: TGCGCCAGCAGGCGGAGGGGGCGAGGGGAAGATACGCAGAATTTT. Translating gives CASRRRGRGEDTQNF.

This clonotype occurred many times. The chain is built from TRBV7-6 and TRBJ2-2, with D perhaps matching TRBD1 or TRBD2 (5 bases each). Trimming shortened V by 5 bases and J by 4 bases, and 11 bases separated the two germline ends. Germline V gene sequence: CDR1 SGHVS, CDR2 FNYEAQ. The length of the CDR3 is 14 residues. In DNA form, the CDR3 reads TGTGCCAGCAGCCCCGGGGCGCCCACCGGGGAGCTGTTTTTT. It yields the protein CASSPGAPTGELFF.

The sample holds many counts of this clonotype. The V call is TRBV10-3, the J call TRBJ1-5; the D gene is possibly TRBD1 (5 bases). V gave up 6 bases and J gave up 4 bases, with 10 bases separating them. This CDR3 contains 13 residues. Germline V gene data show CDR1 as ENHRY and CDR2 as SYGVKD. The CDR3 coding sequence is TGTGCCATCAGATTCGACAGTAATCAGCCCCAGCATTTT. This translates into CAIRFDSNQPQHF.

This clonotype was picked up a small number of times. The chain recombines TRBV21-1 with TRBJ1-4; the D call of TRBD1 is as the table states it, not checked on the DNA. TRBV21-1 is a pseudogene locus. This CDR3 is 15 amino acids long. The CDR3 region has the DNA TGTGCCAGCAGCAAAGGACAGGGAGGTAATGAAAAACTGTTTTTT. Protein: CASSKGQGGNEKLFF.